This T cell receptor beta chain was found in a study of shared clonotypes between healthy human individuals. Study results and caveats: Naive subsets usually exceeded memory subsets in estimated richness.

The method was immunoSEQ multiplex PCR; TCRdb's version includes in-frame clones alone and lacks a portion of them. The sample carries about 2.3 million clones, approximately 95% recorded once. The donors, all of them Caucasian adults, lived in Nashville, Tennessee. Germline CDR1 reads LNHDA; CDR2 reads SQIVND (reference sequence). The ends lost 10 bases at V and 5 bases at J; junction bases unmatched: 7. This CDR3 spans 13 amino acids. With respect to this clone: Its specificity is unknown.

This receptor was obtained from a man aged 18 to 30 in good health. Some clones in this sample may be carry-over from other donors' samples. The sequenced sample was naive CD4+ T cells from PBMCs. Sample subset: CD45RA+ positively selected. The rearrangement uses TRBV19 and TRBJ2-7; 11 nucleotides agree with TRBD1. CDR3 protein: CATSDRGLDEQYF. The CDR3 DNA is TGTGCCACCTCGGACAGGGGGCTCGACGAGCAGTACTTC.